This T cell receptor (beta chain) was sequenced during a study of blood T cell repertoires in COVID-19 (TCRdb year 2020). Regarding the complete study: The collaborator samples originated in the United States, Italy and Spain and spanned the acute and convalescent phases of COVID-19. The prospective study material was composed of cDNA or gDNA derived from T cells, B-cell-depleted T cells, or PBMCs. Deeply sampled blood TCRbeta repertoires from subjects exposed to, actively infected with, or recovered from COVID-19 were included in the dataset. A freely available public database, intended as a resource for researchers studying the immune response to SARS-CoV-2, is where the repertoires were released. Samples came from the ongoing ImmuneRACE study (first 160 participants) plus 1,254 subjects from 6 global collaborators. The sample metadata nearly always contained a de-identified subject ID, COVID-19 status, age in years and sex. Where available, HLA class I and class II types were obtained from metadata supplied by the sample provider rather than from assay-based typing.

TCRbeta CDR3 regions were amplified from genomic DNA using the immunoSEQ Assay, a bias-controlled multiplex PCR. As for the authors' bioinformatics: The number of nucleated cells in each sample was estimated by amplification of reference gene primers within the assay. Sequence reads were collapsed and filtered to measure the absolute abundance of every unique TCRbeta CDR3 rearrangement. For each sample, productive Simpson clonality was calculated as the square root of Simpson's diversity index over productive rearrangements. TCRdb carries this immuneACCESS record with in-frame sequences only. Its versions omit some clonotypes, under half of them owing to an unresolved V gene in the studies checked, with the rest unexplained. The V and J calls and clone size were taken over from that table, and D and trimming were inferred from the DNA. The sample table contains hundreds of thousands of clones; only one count was recorded for 70% to 90% of them. The ten most abundant clones make up nearly 2% of the sample.

In the prospective study, participants were 18 to 89 years old, resided in about two dozen geographic areas of the United States, and were enrolled through a virtual design. In the prospective study, participants were assigned to cohorts based on the clinical history participants reported in a screening survey and a study questionnaire. In the prospective study, mobile phlebotomists collected whole blood, serum and a nasopharyngeal or oropharyngeal swab from each participant. Additional blood draws and questionnaires over an approximately two-month period could optionally be provided by prospective study participants. Before DNA extraction, prospective study blood samples were shipped either frozen or at room temperature. Comments on this clone: The specificity of this receptor is unknown. Base-call qualities are not available, and no considerably larger clone is one nucleotide away. Other DNA sequences within the sample encode an identical CDR3.

The investigation overall reported the following: The amount of clinical and demographic metadata varied by source and participant and was provided uncurated.

The sequence derives from a woman aged 18-30 years with acute COVID-19. Sequencing was carried out using PBMCs or T cells enriched from blood (not recorded which).

The DNA sequence is as follows: TGTGCCAGCAGCTTGGGAGCGAACACTGAAGCTTTCTTT. Translated, this is CASSLGANTEAFF. Recombination joined TRBV11-3 with TRBJ1-1; the D gene lacks a confident call. The CDR3 has 13 amino acids, counting the end cysteine and phenylalanine. The sequence is cut down to CDR3 DNA, 39 bases in frame from base 1. As encoded in the germline V gene, CDR1 is SGHNT while CDR2 is YENEEA. The V and J ends are trimmed by 3 bases and 1 base, leaving 6 bases between them. Here the CDR3 is joined to the reference TRBV11-3 and TRBJ1-1 genes, and the full variable domain is: EAGVVQSPRYKIIEKKQPVAFWCNPISGHNTLYWYLQNLGQGPELLIRYENEEAVDDSQLPKDRFSAERLKGVDSTLKIQPAELGDSAVYLCASSLGANTEAFFGQGTRLTVV.